A selection of T cell receptor beta chains follows, all from one sample in a study of shared clonotypes between healthy human individuals. Produced via immunoSEQ multiplex PCR; TCRdb's table is partial and in-frame only. Of about 2 million clones listed, around 96% are singletons. The specimen was naive CD8+ T cells sorted from blood. Receptor source: a man aged 18 to 35 in good health. Each CDR3 is given with its conserved first and last residue. Fields, in order: V gene, clone size, D gene, J gene, CDR3 protein, CDR3 DNA. D genes are given only for firm matches. Not every row has a clone size; where given, it reads once, few, many or a size class.

V gene: TRBV5-1; clone size: once; D gene: NA; J gene: TRBJ2-5; CDR3 protein: CASSLERNQETQYF; CDR3 DNA: TGCGCCAGCAGCTTGGAGCGGAACCAAGAGACCCAGTACTTC
V gene: TRBV5-1; clone size: NA; D gene: TRBD2; J gene: TRBJ2-1; CDR3 protein: CASSLDRDYYNEQFF; CDR3 DNA: TGCGCCAGCAGCCTCGACCGGGACTACTACAATGAGCAGTTCTTC
V gene: TRBV21-1; clone size: NA; D gene: NA; J gene: TRBJ2-5; CDR3 protein: CASSNRALKETQYF; CDR3 DNA: TGTGCCAGCAGCAATAGGGCCCTTAAAGAGACCCAGTACTTC
V gene: TRBV27; clone size: NA; D gene: TRBD1; J gene: TRBJ2-7; CDR3 protein: CASSLVGGQGVGEQYF; CDR3 DNA: TGTGCCAGCAGTTTAGTTGGGGGACAGGGTGTTGGCGAGCAGTACTTC
V gene: TRBV2; clone size: NA; D gene: TRBD2; J gene: TRBJ2-3; CDR3 protein: CASGAGYTDTQYF; CDR3 DNA: TGTGCCTCGGGAGCGGGGTACACAGATACGCAGTATTTT
V gene: TRBV6-5; clone size: NA; D gene: TRBD1; J gene: TRBJ1-1; CDR3 protein: CASSYRQGTLNTEAFF; CDR3 DNA: TGTGCCAGCAGTTATCGACAGGGCACCTTGAACACTGAAGCTTTCTTT
V gene: TRBV28; clone size: NA; D gene: NA; J gene: TRBJ2-1; CDR3 protein: CASRGLPKVHNEQFF; CDR3 DNA: TGTGCCAGCAGAGGGCTCCCCAAGGTCCACAATGAGCAGTTCTTC
V gene: TRBV7-6; clone size: NA; D gene: TRBD2; J gene: TRBJ2-1; CDR3 protein: CASSLAGLDDEQFF; CDR3 DNA: TGTGCCAGCAGCTTAGCGGGACTAGATGATGAGCAGTTCTTC
V gene: TRBV28; clone size: NA; D gene: NA; J gene: TRBJ1-6; CDR3 protein: CASSFGIGEIYNSPLHF; CDR3 DNA: TGTGCCAGCAGTTTTGGGATCGGGGAAATATATAATTCACCCCTCCACTTT
V gene: TRBV4-1; clone size: NA; D gene: NA; J gene: TRBJ2-3; CDR3 protein: CASSQVLQALTDTQYF; CDR3 DNA: TGCGCCAGCAGCCAAGTGCTCCAGGCCCTCACAGATACGCAGTATTTT
V gene: TRBV5-4; clone size: NA; D gene: TRBD1; J gene: TRBJ1-1; CDR3 protein: CASSSPGQPAFF; CDR3 DNA: TGTGCCAGCAGCTCTCCGGGACAGCCAGCTTTCTTT
V gene: TRBV27; clone size: once; D gene: NA; J gene: TRBJ2-7; CDR3 protein: CASSTSGVGPAYEQYF; CDR3 DNA: TGTGCCAGCAGTACCTCTGGGGTAGGGCCCGCCTACGAGCAGTACTTC
V gene: TRBV2; clone size: NA; D gene: NA; J gene: TRBJ2-3; CDR3 protein: CASSRGGLDTQYF; CDR3 DNA: TGTGCCAGCAGCAGGGGGGGTCTGGATACGCAGTATTTT
V gene: TRBV7-9; clone size: NA; D gene: NA; J gene: TRBJ2-1; CDR3 protein: CASSLAGRGTSSEQFF; CDR3 DNA: TGTGCCAGCAGCTTAGCTGGCAGGGGGACTAGTAGTGAGCAGTTCTTC
V gene: TRBV10-3; clone size: once; D gene: TRBD1; J gene: TRBJ2-7; CDR3 protein: CAISDQDRVYEQYF; CDR3 DNA: TGTGCCATCAGCGACCAAGACAGGGTCTACGAGCAGTACTTC
V gene: TRBV5-5; clone size: NA; D gene: TRBD1; J gene: TRBJ1-6; CDR3 protein: CASSLVGTGIDSYNSPLHF; CDR3 DNA: TGTGCCAGCAGCTTGGTTGGGACAGGAATCGACTCCTATAATTCACCCCTCCACTTT
V gene: TRBV5-1; clone size: NA; D gene: NA; J gene: TRBJ2-3; CDR3 protein: CASSLVEGGTDTQYF; CDR3 DNA: TGCGCCAGCAGCTTGGTTGAAGGGGGCACAGATACGCAGTATTTT
V gene: TRBV27; clone size: NA; D gene: NA; J gene: TRBJ1-6; CDR3 protein: CASSTTSWGSNSPLHF; CDR3 DNA: TGTGCCAGCAGTACTACCTCGTGGGGCTCTAATTCACCCCTCCACTTT
V gene: TRBV5-4; clone size: NA; D gene: NA; J gene: TRBJ1-6; CDR3 protein: CASSLVDSSSSPLHF; CDR3 DNA: TGTGCCAGCAGCTTGGTCGACAGTAGTAGTTCACCCCTCCACTTT
V gene: TRBV7-9; clone size: NA; D gene: TRBD1; J gene: TRBJ1-3; CDR3 protein: CASSLAQGAGNTIYF; CDR3 DNA: TGTGCCAGCAGCCTCGCCCAGGGGGCCGGAAACACCATATATTTT
V gene: TRBV5-4; clone size: NA; D gene: NA; J gene: TRBJ1-1; CDR3 protein: CASSLGPLFLTEAFF; CDR3 DNA: TGTGCCAGCAGCTTGGGACCACTTTTTCTAACTGAAGCTTTCTTT
V gene: TRBV4-1; clone size: NA; D gene: NA; J gene: TRBJ2-3; CDR3 protein: CASSPRRGLGTDTQYF; CDR3 DNA: TGCGCCAGCAGCCCCCGGAGGGGGCTTGGCACAGATACGCAGTATTTT
V gene: TRBV12-5; clone size: NA; D gene: NA; J gene: TRBJ2-7; CDR3 protein: CASGREAGGRRYEQYF; CDR3 DNA: TGTGCTAGTGGTCGCGAAGCTGGTGGACGGCGTTACGAGCAGTACTTC
V gene: TRBV6-5; clone size: NA; D gene: TRBD2; J gene: TRBJ2-5; CDR3 protein: CASSSGSGSGTMAQYF; CDR3 DNA: TGTGCCAGCAGTTCGGGTAGCGGGAGCGGGACGATGGCCCAGTACTTC
V gene: TRBV27; clone size: few; D gene: TRBD1; J gene: TRBJ1-6; CDR3 protein: CASSLRGRAYNSPLHF; CDR3 DNA: TGTGCCAGCAGTTTAAGGGGGCGCGCCTATAATTCACCCCTCCACTTT
V gene: TRBV7-3; clone size: NA; D gene: NA; J gene: TRBJ2-1; CDR3 protein: CASSSLDSSNEQFF; CDR3 DNA: TGTGCCAGCAGCTCCCTTGACAGTTCCAATGAGCAGTTCTTC
V gene: TRBV6-6; clone size: NA; D gene: NA; J gene: TRBJ1-1; CDR3 protein: CASSLSGNMNTEAFF; CDR3 DNA: TGTGCCAGCAGTCTCTCGGGGAATATGAACACTGAAGCTTTCTTT
V gene: TRBV29-1; clone size: NA; D gene: NA; J gene: TRBJ2-5; CDR3 protein: CSARSLGETQYF; CDR3 DNA: TGCAGCGCTCGAAGCCTCGGAGAGACCCAGTACTTC
V gene: TRBV30; clone size: NA; D gene: TRBD1; J gene: TRBJ1-5; CDR3 protein: CAWSFTGGREPQHF; CDR3 DNA: TGTGCCTGGAGTTTTACAGGGGGCAGGGAGCCCCAGCATTTT
V gene: TRBV10-2; clone size: NA; D gene: TRBD2; J gene: TRBJ2-1; CDR3 protein: CASTLTSGANNEQFF; CDR3 DNA: TGCGCCAGCACCCTGACTAGCGGGGCCAACAATGAGCAGTTCTTC
V gene: TRBV27; clone size: NA; D gene: NA; J gene: TRBJ1-6; CDR3 protein: CASSLSQGGTSPLHF; CDR3 DNA: TGTGCCAGCAGTTTATCACAGGGAGGGACTTCACCCCTCCACTTT
V gene: TRBV7-9; clone size: NA; D gene: NA; J gene: TRBJ2-7; CDR3 protein: CASSPDIRSYEQYF; CDR3 DNA: TGTGCCAGCAGCCCGGACATCAGATCCTACGAGCAGTACTTC
V gene: TRBV4-1; clone size: NA; D gene: NA; J gene: TRBJ2-7; CDR3 protein: CASSQGRGATYEQYF; CDR3 DNA: TGCGCCAGCAGCCAAGGACGGGGGGCCACCTACGAGCAGTACTTC
V gene: TRBV7-8; clone size: NA; D gene: NA; J gene: TRBJ2-7; CDR3 protein: CASSLARVSYEQYF; CDR3 DNA: TGTGCCAGCAGCTTAGCCAGGGTCTCCTACGAGCAGTACTTC
V gene: TRBV6-5; clone size: NA; D gene: NA; J gene: TRBJ1-1; CDR3 protein: CASSYLEQFEAFF; CDR3 DNA: TGTGCCAGCAGTTACCTTGAACAGTTTGAAGCTTTCTTT
V gene: TRBV7-9; clone size: NA; D gene: NA; J gene: TRBJ2-5; CDR3 protein: CASSLTTETQYF; CDR3 DNA: TGTGCCAGCAGCTTAACGACGGAGACCCAGTACTTC
V gene: TRBV7-9; clone size: once; D gene: TRBD2; J gene: TRBJ2-7; CDR3 protein: CASSGSGGGPKSYEQYF; CDR3 DNA: TGTGCCAGCAGCGGCTCAGGCGGGGGGCCCAAATCCTACGAGCAGTACTTC
V gene: TRBV2; clone size: NA; D gene: NA; J gene: TRBJ2-7; CDR3 protein: CASQEAGAYEQYF; CDR3 DNA: TGTGCCAGCCAGGAGGCCGGAGCCTACGAGCAGTACTTC
V gene: TRBV11-3; clone size: NA; D gene: TRBD1; J gene: TRBJ2-5; CDR3 protein: CASSPGTGGQETQYF; CDR3 DNA: TGTGCCAGCAGCCCGGGGACAGGGGGCCAAGAGACCCAGTACTTC
V gene: TRBV27; clone size: NA; D gene: NA; J gene: TRBJ1-1; CDR3 protein: CASSLDRNTEAFF; CDR3 DNA: TGTGCCAGCAGTTTAGACAGGAACACTGAAGCTTTCTTT
V gene: TRBV10-2; clone size: NA; D gene: TRBD2; J gene: TRBJ2-3; CDR3 protein: CASSEAGGPGDTQYF; CDR3 DNA: TGCGCCAGCAGTGAGGCGGGGGGGCCTGGAGATACGCAGTATTTT
V gene: TRBV28; clone size: NA; D gene: NA; J gene: TRBJ1-4; CDR3 protein: CASSLRRAVEKLFF; CDR3 DNA: TGTGCCAGCAGTCTCCGTCGGGCGGTGGAAAAACTGTTTTTT
V gene: TRBV6-5; clone size: NA; D gene: TRBD1; J gene: TRBJ2-5; CDR3 protein: CASSDRGRSVTQYF; CDR3 DNA: TGTGCCAGCAGTGACAGGGGGCGGTCTGTGACCCAGTACTTC
V gene: TRBV7-9; clone size: NA; D gene: NA; J gene: TRBJ2-5; CDR3 protein: CASSGGRETQYF; CDR3 DNA: TGTGCCAGCAGTGGGGGCCGGGAGACCCAGTACTTC
V gene: TRBV5-6; clone size: NA; D gene: NA; J gene: TRBJ2-7; CDR3 protein: CASSFGTPTYEQYF; CDR3 DNA: TGTGCCAGCAGCTTTGGGACTCCAACCTACGAGCAGTACTTC